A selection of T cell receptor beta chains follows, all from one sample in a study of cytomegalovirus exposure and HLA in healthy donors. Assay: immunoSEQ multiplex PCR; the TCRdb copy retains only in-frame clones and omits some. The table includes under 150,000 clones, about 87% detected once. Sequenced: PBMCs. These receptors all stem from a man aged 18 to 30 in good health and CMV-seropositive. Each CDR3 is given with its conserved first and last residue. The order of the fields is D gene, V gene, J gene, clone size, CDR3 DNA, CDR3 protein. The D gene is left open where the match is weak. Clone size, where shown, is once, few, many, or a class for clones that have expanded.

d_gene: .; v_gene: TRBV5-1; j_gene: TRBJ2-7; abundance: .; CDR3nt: TGCGCCAGCAGCCTGGGGGGCCCTACCTACGAGCAGTACTTC; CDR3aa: CASSLGGPTYEQYF
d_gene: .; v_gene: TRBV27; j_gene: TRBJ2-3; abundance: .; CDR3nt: TGTGCCAGCAGTATAAAATTAGCGGCAGATACGCAGTATTTT; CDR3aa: CASSIKLAADTQYF
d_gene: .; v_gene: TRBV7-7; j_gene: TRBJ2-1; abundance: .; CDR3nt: TGTGCTAGCAGCTTAAGTTTGGCGGACAGTGGGCAGTTCTTC; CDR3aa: CASSLSLADSGQFF
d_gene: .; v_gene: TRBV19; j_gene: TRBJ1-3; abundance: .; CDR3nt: TGTGCCAGTAGACGCGACAGCGACTCTGGAAACACCATATATTTT; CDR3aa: CASRRDSDSGNTIYF
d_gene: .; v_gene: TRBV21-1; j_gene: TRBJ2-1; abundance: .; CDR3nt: TGTGCCAGCAGCACTACCGGGACAGGGCGCCTAGGGCAGTTCTTC; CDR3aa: CASSTTGTGRLGQFF
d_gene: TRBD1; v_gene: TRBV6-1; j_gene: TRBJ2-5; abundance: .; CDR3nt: TGTGCCAGCAGTGGACAGGGTGGCGAGACCCAGTACTTC; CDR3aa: CASSGQGGETQYF
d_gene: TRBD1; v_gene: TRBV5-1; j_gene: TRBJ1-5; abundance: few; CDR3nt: TGCGCCAGCAGCTTGGCGGGACAGGGTGATTCCCAGCATTTT; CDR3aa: CASSLAGQGDSQHF
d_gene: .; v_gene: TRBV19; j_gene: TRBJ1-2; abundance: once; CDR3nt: TGTGCCAGTCAGGCAGGGGCAGATTTGTATGGCTACACCTTC; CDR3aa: CASQAGADLYGYTF
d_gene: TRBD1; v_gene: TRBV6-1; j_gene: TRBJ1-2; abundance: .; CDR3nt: TGTGCCAGCAGTGAGTGGCAGGGGGTGAGTGGCTACACCTTC; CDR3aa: CASSEWQGVSGYTF
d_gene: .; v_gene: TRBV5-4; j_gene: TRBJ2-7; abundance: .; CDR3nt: TGTGCCAGCAGCTTGGCCACAGGGAAGGGACCCTACGAGCAGTACTTC; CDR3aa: CASSLATGKGPYEQYF
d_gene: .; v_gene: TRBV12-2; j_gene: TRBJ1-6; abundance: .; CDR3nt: TGTGCAAGTCGCTTTACAGGGCGCGAGAAGGCCCTCCACTTT; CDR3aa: CASRFTGREKALHF
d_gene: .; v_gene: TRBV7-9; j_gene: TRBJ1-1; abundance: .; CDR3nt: TGTGCCAGCAGCTGGGAGGGAGGGATTGAAGCTTTCTTT; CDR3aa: CASSWEGGIEAFF
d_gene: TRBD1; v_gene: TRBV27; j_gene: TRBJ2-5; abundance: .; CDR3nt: TGTGCCAGCAGTCCGACAGGGAAAGAGACCCAGTACTTC; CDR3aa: CASSPTGKETQYF
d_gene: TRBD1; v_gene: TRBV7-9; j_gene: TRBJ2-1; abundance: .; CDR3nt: TGTGCCAGCAGCTTAGCCCACCGCGGACAGGGGCTGGTCAATGAGCAGTTCTTC; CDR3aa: CASSLAHRGQGLVNEQFF
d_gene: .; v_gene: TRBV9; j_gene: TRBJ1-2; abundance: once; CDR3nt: TGTGCCAGCAGCGTACGAGGACAGAACTATGGCTACACCTTC; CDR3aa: CASSVRGQNYGYTF
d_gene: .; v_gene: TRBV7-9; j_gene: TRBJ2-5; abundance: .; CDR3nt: TGTGCCAGCAGCTTAGTCGACACTCAAGAGACCCAGTACTTC; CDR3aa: CASSLVDTQETQYF
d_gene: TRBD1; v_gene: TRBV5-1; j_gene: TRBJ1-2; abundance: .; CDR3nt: TGCGCCAGCAGCCTCCGGGACAGGGACTATGGCTACACCTTC; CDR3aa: CASSLRDRDYGYTF
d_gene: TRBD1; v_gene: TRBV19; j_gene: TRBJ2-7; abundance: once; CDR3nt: TGTGCCAGTGTTGACCGACAGGGGGCTCCCTACGAGCAGTACTTC; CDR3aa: CASVDRQGAPYEQYF